This TCR beta chain was captured in a study of T cells in Graves' hyperthyroidism and ophthalmopathy. CDR1 and CDR2 from the germline V gene are LNHDA and SQIVND (reference sequence). The CDR3 has 14 residues. Trimming removed 1 base from V and 5 bases from J, with 11 bases in between. General study findings and limits: Most thyroid-expanded clonotypes above 0.001 were also found in blood. It was a median about 6.5 months before onset that the model predicted ophthalmopathy.

RNA transcripts served as the template for amplifying TCR beta CDR3 regions. The study used the HTBI primer set for a first-round RT-PCR of the TCR CDR3. TCRdb ran MiXCR on the multiplex PCR reads and lists one entry per CDR3 protein. The table includes about 500,000 distinct CDR3 sequences, 15% to 20% detected once. A word on this clonotype: Its antigen is not identified.

Exclusion of patients followed from uncontrolled infection, other autoimmune disease, pregnancy or lactation. An approximately 10 ml volume of fresh peripheral blood provided the PBMCs. This clonotype was obtained from a woman aged 18 to 35 with Graves' ophthalmopathy. The chain recombines TRBV19 with TRBJ2-5; D is possibly TRBD1 (5 bases). The specimen sequenced was blood. In DNA, the CDR3 is TGTGCCAGTAGTATAGGAACAGGCTCCGAGACCCAGTACTTC. Residues: CASSIGTGSETQYF.